Each of the 10 T cell receptor beta chains below was sequenced from the same sample in a study of blood T cell repertoires in COVID-19. Clones were read by immunoSEQ multiplex PCR, and TCRdb kept only the in-frame ones, dropping some. The sample shows some 220,000 clones, 92% of them seen only once. The specimen sequenced was peripheral blood. The receptors stem from a man aged 30 to 39 with COVID-19, enrolled during active disease.

The V call is TRBV27, the J call TRBJ1-1, with D tentatively TRBD1 (6 bases). This CDR3 is built from 16 residues. Looked up from germline, CDR1 is MNHEY and CDR2 is SMNVEV (reference sequence). Trimming removed 4 bases at V and 2 bases at J, with 17 bases between. DNA for the CDR3: TGTGCCAGCAGTTGGCACTTACTAGGGGGAAACACTGAAGCTTTCTTT. Translated, it gives CASSWHLLGGNTEAFF.

The J gene is TRBJ1-4, the V gene TRBV18; no definite D call. The ends were cut back, 8 bases at V and 0 bases at J, with 7 bases in the middle. The CDR3 totals 13 residues. CDR1 and CDR2 from the germline V gene are KGHSH and LQKENI. DNA for the CDR3: TGTGCCAGCCTTGAGGCAACTAATGAAAAACTGTTTTTT. Its translation is CASLEATNEKLFF.

The CDR3 here is CASSRGINEKLFF. CDR3 nucleotide sequence: TGCGCCAGCAGTCGGGGGATTAATGAAAAACTGTTTTTT. The rearrangement joins TRBV10-1 to TRBJ1-4; TRBD1 is a possible D gene (5 bases). V was shortened by 5 bases and J by 4 bases, with 8 bases between the two germline ends. Germline CDR1 is WNHNN and CDR2 is SYGVQD (reference sequence). There are 13 residues in the CDR3.

V is TRBV27 and J is TRBJ1-6; 8 bases are shared with TRBD1. The V gene end was trimmed by 5 bases and the J gene end by 9 bases; junction bases not matched to a gene: 9. The CDR3 has 15 amino acids. CDR1 and CDR2 from the germline V gene are MNHEY and SMNVEV (reference sequence). The chain's CDR3 is CASSLSDRVGSPLHF. CDR3 coding DNA: TGTGCCAGCAGTCTCTCGGACAGGGTGGGTTCACCCCTCCACTTT.

The chain joins TRBV6-5 to TRBJ2-5; TRBD2 might be the D (6 bases). Germline V gene lookup returns CDR1 MNHEY and CDR2 SVGAGI. V shed 6 bases and J shed 12 bases, with 26 bases lying between them. The CDR3 contains 15 residues. CDR3 DNA: TGTGCCAGCAGAGGCGGGACCGGACTCACCTCGAGGAAGTACTTC. Translating it yields CASRGGTGLTSRKYF.

The rearrangement uses TRBV19 and TRBJ1-2, with TRBD1 matching over 8 bases. This CDR3 is 16 amino acids long. The V gene end was trimmed by 3 bases and the J gene end by 0 bases; junction bases not matched to a gene: 6. In germline, CDR1 is LNHDA, CDR2 SQIVND (reference sequence). CDR3 sequence reads: CASSIRQGTANYGYTF. In nucleotides, the CDR3 is TGTGCCAGTAGTATCCGACAGGGGACCGCTAACTATGGCTACACCTTC.

The chain joins TRBV5-1 to TRBJ1-1; D may be TRBD1 (5 bases). Germline V CDR1 and CDR2: SGHRS, YFSETQ. The CDR3 covers 14 residues. With 4 bases removed from V and 1 base from J, the gap between germline ends came to 11 bases. This CDR3 reads CASSRDGQNTEAFF. The CDR3 bases are TGCGCCAGCAGCCGAGATGGACAGAACACTGAAGCTTTCTTT.

This chain links TRBV7-5 with TRBJ2-7; TRBD2 was called by the table and not checked on the DNA. TRBV7-5 is recorded as a pseudogene. The CDR3 length is 15 residues. CDR3 nucleotides: TGTGTCAGAAGTCCCCTAGAGTCGAATGCCTACGAGCAGTACTTC. This encodes CVRSPLESNAYEQYF.

V gene TRBV30 combines with J gene TRBJ2-2; D ambiguous. CDR1 and CDR2 from the germline V gene are GTSNPN and SVGIG (reference sequence). The V end was cut by 0 bases, the J end by 4 bases, with 6 bases between. This CDR3 region has 13 residues. CDR3 sequence reads: CAWSVRSTGELFF. DNA of the CDR3: TGTGCCTGGAGTGTCCGCAGCACCGGGGAGCTGTTTTTT.

The chain carries TRBV24-1 and TRBJ2-2, with TRBD1 identical over 8 bases. Germline CDR1 and CDR2: KGHDR and SFDVKD. Trimming removed 2 bases from V and 2 bases from J; junction bases left unmatched: 6. The CDR3 runs to 17 residues. The CDR3 sequence: CATSDSPGTGNTGELFF. The CDR3 DNA is TGTGCCACCAGTGATTCCCCCGGGACAGGTAACACCGGGGAGCTGTTTTTT.